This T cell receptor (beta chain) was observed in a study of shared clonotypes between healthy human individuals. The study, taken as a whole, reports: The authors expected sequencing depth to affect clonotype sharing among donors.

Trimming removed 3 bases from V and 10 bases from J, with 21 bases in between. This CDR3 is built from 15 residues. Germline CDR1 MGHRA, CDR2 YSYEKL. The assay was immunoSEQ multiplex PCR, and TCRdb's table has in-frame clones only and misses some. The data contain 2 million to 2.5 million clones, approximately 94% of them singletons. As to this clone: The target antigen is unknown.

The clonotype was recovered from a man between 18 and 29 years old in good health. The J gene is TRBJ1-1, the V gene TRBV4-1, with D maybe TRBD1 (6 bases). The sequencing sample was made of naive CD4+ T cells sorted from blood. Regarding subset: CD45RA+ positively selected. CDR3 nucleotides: TGCGCCAGCAGCCAGGAGGGGGGCTCCTCGAGGGGAGCTTTCTTT. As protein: CASSQEGGSSRGAFF.